The next 5 T cell receptor beta chains were all read from a single sample in a study of CD8+ T cells in alopecia areata. The authors extracted RNA and reverse transcribed it into cDNA as the sequencing template. The method was immunoSEQ multiplex PCR; TCRdb's version includes in-frame clones alone and lacks a portion of them. The sample counts over 250,000 clones, none seen once; the ten largest own less than 1.5%. On the basis of CD4, CD8alpha, NKG2D, NKG2ACE and other markers, pooled cutaneous lymph node cells were sorted. Sequencing was performed on CD4+ T cells sorted from a lymph node. These receptors came from a C3H/HeJ mouse with alopecia areata. Strain MHC haplotype: H2-k.

About this clone: Mouse gene names apply. Read data end 4 residues before the CDR3 end; the end is taken from the germline J gene. The rearrangement links TRBV13-3 to TRBJ2-5; 8 positions match TRBD2. With 4 bases clipped from V and 3 bases from J, the junction kept 4 bases outside the gene matches. The germline gives CDR1 NNHDY, CDR2 SYVADS. The CDR3 loop spans 14 amino acids. The covered CDR3 bases are TGTGCCAGCAGTCCCTCTGGGGGGCAAGAC. Protein: CASSPSGGQD. The complete CDR3 reads CASSPSGGQDTQYF.

To note about this clone: The listed genes are named as in mouse. Within the sample, other DNA sequences also encode this same CDR3. The CDR3 DNA, read in part, is TGTGCCAGCAGTGGGACTACTAGTCAAAAC. Its translation is CASSGTTSQN. The complete CDR3 reads CASSGTTSQNTLYF. The V and J genes are TRBV13-1 and TRBJ2-4, with TRBD2 as a possible D gene (5 bases). The CDR3 end is not reached by the read, which stops 4 residues before it; the germline J gene fills it in. Trimming cost V 3 bases and J 0 bases, with 8 bases left between them. The CDR3 consists of 14 residues. The germline gives CDR1 NSHNY, CDR2 SYGAGN.

Notes on this clone: Genes and germline are mouse. CDR3 DNA, as far as it was read: TGCACCTGCAGTGCCGAACAGGGGACCACCGGG. It translates to CTCSAEQGTTG. The full CDR3 protein is CTCSAEQGTTGQLYF. The chain recombines TRBV1 with TRBJ2-2; 7 bases align to TRBD1. From the germline J gene comes the end of the CDR3, since the read stops 4 residues before it. Germline CDR1 NSQYPW, CDR2 LRSPGD (reference sequence). V was pared by 3 bases and J by 4 bases, with 5 bases of the junction left unmatched. CDR3 length: 15 residues.

In regard to this clone: The gene names given are mouse names. Read sequence stops 4 residues before the CDR3 end, and the germline J gene provides the missing end. The rearrangement links TRBV13-3 to TRBJ2-7; TRBD2 matches at 11 bases. The CDR3 loop spans 15 amino acids. Germline CDR1 reads NNHDY; CDR2 reads SYVADS. The DNA read from the CDR3 is TGTGCCAGCAGTGACCCGGGACTGGGGGTGTAT. Translating it yields CASSDPGLGVY. In full, the CDR3 reads CASSDPGLGVYEQYF.

This clone has a handful of counts. Any gene name here is a mouse gene name. The CDR3 is cut off 4 residues early in the read; its end comes from the germline J gene. V and J are TRBV31 and TRBJ2-3, with a tentative D call TRBD2 (5 bases). The CDR3 is 15 amino acids. The germline CDR1 and CDR2 sequences are GKSSPN and SITVG. V shed 0 bases and J shed 0 bases, with 10 bases lying between them. CDR3 loop: CAWSLWVSSAETLYF. The CDR3 bases that were read are TGTGCCTGGAGTCTCTGGGTCTCTAGTGCAGAA.